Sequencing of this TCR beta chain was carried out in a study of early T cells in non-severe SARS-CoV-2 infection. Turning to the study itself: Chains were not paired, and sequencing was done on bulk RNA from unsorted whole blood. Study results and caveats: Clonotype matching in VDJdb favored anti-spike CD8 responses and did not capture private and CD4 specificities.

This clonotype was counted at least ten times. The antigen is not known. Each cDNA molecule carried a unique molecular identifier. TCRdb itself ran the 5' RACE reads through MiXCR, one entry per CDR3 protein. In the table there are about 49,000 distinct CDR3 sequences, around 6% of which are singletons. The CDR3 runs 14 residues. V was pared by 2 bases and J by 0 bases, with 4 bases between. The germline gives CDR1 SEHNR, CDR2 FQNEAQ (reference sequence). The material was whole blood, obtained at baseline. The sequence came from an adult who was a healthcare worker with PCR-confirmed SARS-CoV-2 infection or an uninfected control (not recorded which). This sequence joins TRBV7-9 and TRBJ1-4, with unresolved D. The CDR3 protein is CASSLHSTNEKLFF. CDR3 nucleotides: TGTGCCAGCAGCTTACATTCAACTAATGAAAAACTGTTTTTT.